This is a list of T cell receptor beta chains from one sample in a study of T cell repertoires in cytomegalovirus infection. One entry per CDR3 protein, called by TCRdb with MiXCR from the reads. Of a few hundred thousand distinct CDR3 sequences detected, approximately 14% appear once; the ten largest clones hold 8.8%. Sequenced input: PBMCs. These receptors all come from a human donor in good health (CMV status not recorded). Some clones in this sample may be carry-over from other donors' samples. Each CDR3 is given with its conserved first and last residue. A D gene is named only where the DNA matches it firmly. A clone size is listed for some rows: how often the clone was seen (once, few, many), or a class if it is expanded.

V: TRBV7-6
size: many
D: -
J: TRBJ2-3
CDR3: CASSLEEATDTQYF
DNA: TGTGCCAGCAGCTTAGAGGAAGCCACAGATACGCAGTATTTT

V: TRBV2
size: many
D: -
J: TRBJ2-3
CDR3: CASSDGGTADTQYF
DNA: TGTGCCAGCAGTGACGGGGGAACGGCAGATACGCAGTATTTT

V: TRBV7-8
size: many
D: -
J: TRBJ1-1
CDR3: CASSVGAANTEAFF
DNA: TGTGCCAGCAGCGTAGGAGCAGCGAACACTGAAGCTTTCTTT

V: TRBV12-5
size: few
D: -
J: TRBJ2-7
CDR3: CASGPTAAGLSYEQYF
DNA: TGTGCTAGTGGGCCTACCGCCGCAGGACTCTCCTACGAGCAGTACTTC

V: TRBV6-1
size: many
D: -
J: TRBJ2-3
CDR3: CASDLTDTQYF
DNA: TGTGCCAGCGATCTCACAGATACGCAGTATTTT

V: TRBV29-1
size: many
D: -
J: TRBJ1-4
CDR3: CSVEEPANEKLFF
DNA: TGCAGCGTTGAAGAACCTGCTAATGAAAAACTGTTTTTT

V: TRBV5-6
size: -
D: TRBD1
J: TRBJ1-1
CDR3: CASSSYDRAKAFF
DNA: TGTGCCAGCAGCTCGTACGACAGGGCGAAGGCTTTCTTT

V: TRBV7-8
size: many
D: -
J: TRBJ2-7
CDR3: CASSFRAGRSAEQYF
DNA: TGTGCCAGCAGCTTCAGGGCAGGGAGATCGGCCGAGCAGTACTTC

V: TRBV7-4
size: few
D: -
J: TRBJ2-7
CDR3: CASSLQATSYEQYF
DNA: TGTGCCAGCAGCCTACAGGCGACTTCCTACGAGCAGTACTTC

V: TRBV7-2
size: -
D: -
J: TRBJ2-7
CDR3: CASSLVRAYSSYEQYF
DNA: TGTGCCAGCAGCTTAGTTAGGGCCTATAGCTCCTACGAGCAGTACTTC

V: TRBV25-1
size: -
D: TRBD1
J: TRBJ1-5
CDR3: CASSDTGTVNQPQHF
DNA: TGTGCCAGCAGTGACACCGGGACAGTAAATCAGCCCCAGCATTTT

V: TRBV12-3/TRBV12-4
size: many
D: TRBD1
J: TRBJ1-5
CDR3: CASSKRGTGTAGGYSNQPQHF
DNA: TGTGCCAGCAGCAAAAGGGGGACGGGGACAGCGGGCGGCTATAGCAATCAGCCCCAGCATTTT

V: TRBV12-3/TRBV12-4
size: many
D: -
J: TRBJ2-5
CDR3: CASSLGVANEETQYF
DNA: TGTGCCAGCAGTTTAGGCGTGGCGAACGAAGAGACCCAGTACTTC

V: TRBV20-1
size: few
D: -
J: TRBJ2-1
CDR3: CSARDSRTPYNEQFF
DNA: TGCAGTGCTAGAGATAGCAGGACACCGTACAATGAGCAGTTCTTC

V: TRBV20-1
size: -
D: -
J: TRBJ2-1
CDR3: CSARGPRKGNEQFF
DNA: TGCAGTGCTAGAGGGCCAAGAAAGGGCAATGAGCAGTTCTTC

V: TRBV27
size: -
D: -
J: TRBJ1-4
CDR3: CASSTWGVANEKLFF
DNA: TGTGCCAGCAGTACGTGGGGTGTCGCTAATGAAAAACTGTTTTTT

V: TRBV20-1
size: many
D: -
J: TRBJ1-2
CDR3: CSAYITGGDYGYTF
DNA: TGCAGTGCTTACATAACGGGGGGGGACTATGGCTACACCTTC

V: TRBV20-1
size: few
D: -
J: TRBJ2-3
CDR3: CSTQDTYTDTQYF
DNA: TGCAGTACTCAGGACACGTACACAGATACGCAGTATTTT